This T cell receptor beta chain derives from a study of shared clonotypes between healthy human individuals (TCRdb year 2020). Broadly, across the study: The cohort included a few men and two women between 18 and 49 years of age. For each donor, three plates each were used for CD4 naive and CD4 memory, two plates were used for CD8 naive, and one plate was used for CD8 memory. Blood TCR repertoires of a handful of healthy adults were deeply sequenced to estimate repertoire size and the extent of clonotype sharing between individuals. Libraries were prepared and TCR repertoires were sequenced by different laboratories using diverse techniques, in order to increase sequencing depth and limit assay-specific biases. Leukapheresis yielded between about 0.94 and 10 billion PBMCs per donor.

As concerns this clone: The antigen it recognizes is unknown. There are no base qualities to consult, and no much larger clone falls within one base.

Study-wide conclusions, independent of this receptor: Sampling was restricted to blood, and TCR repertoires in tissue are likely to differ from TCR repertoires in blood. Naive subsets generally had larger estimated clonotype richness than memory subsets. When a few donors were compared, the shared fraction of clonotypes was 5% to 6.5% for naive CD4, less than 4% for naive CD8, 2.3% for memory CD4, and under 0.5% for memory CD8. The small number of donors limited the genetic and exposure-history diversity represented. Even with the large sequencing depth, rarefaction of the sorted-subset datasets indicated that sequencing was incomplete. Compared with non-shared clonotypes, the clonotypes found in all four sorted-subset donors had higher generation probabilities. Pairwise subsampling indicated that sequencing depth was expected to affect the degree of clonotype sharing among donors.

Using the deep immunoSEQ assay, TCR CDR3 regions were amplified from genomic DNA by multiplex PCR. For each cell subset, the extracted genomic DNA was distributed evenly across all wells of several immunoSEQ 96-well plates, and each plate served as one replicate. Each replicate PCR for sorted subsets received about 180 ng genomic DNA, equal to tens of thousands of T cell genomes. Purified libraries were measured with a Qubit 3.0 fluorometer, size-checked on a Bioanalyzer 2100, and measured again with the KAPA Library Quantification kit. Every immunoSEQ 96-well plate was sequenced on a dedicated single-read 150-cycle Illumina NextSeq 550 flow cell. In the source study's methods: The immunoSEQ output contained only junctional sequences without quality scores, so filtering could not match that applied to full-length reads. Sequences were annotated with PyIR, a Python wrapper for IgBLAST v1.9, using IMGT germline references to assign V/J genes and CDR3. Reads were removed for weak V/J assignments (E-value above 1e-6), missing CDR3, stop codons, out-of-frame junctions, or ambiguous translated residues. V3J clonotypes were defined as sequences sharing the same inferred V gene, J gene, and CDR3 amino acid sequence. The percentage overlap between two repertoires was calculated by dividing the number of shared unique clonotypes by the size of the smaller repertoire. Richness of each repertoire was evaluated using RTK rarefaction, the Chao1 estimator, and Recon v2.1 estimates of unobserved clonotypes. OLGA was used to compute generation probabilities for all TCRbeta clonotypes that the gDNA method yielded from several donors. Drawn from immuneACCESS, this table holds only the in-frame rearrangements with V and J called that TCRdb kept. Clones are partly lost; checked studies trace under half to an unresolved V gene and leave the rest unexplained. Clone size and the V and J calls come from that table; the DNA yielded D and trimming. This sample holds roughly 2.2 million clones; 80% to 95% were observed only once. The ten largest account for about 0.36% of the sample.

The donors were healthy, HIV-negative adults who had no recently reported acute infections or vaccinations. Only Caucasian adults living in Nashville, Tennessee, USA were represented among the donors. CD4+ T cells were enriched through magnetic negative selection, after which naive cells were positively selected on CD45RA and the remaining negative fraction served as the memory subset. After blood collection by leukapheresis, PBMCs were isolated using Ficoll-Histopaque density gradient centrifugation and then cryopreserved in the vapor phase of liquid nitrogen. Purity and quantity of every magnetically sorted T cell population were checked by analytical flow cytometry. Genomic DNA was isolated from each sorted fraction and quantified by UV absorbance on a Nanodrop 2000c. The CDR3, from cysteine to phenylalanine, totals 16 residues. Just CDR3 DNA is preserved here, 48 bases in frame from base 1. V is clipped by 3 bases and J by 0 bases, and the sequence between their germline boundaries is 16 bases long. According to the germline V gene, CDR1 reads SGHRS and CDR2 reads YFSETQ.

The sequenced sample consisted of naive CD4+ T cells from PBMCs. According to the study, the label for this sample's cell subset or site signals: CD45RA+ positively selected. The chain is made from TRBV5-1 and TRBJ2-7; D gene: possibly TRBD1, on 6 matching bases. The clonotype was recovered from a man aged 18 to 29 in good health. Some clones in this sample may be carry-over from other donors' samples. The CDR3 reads CASSSSQGGGSYEQYF. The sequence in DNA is TGCGCCAGCAGCTCCTCACAGGGTGGTGGCTCCTACGAGCAGTACTTC. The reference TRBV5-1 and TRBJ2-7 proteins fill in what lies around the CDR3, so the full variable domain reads KAGVTQTPRYLIKTRGQQVTLSCSPISGHRSVSWYQQTPGQGLQFLFEYFSETQRNKGNFPGRFSGRQFSNSRSEMNVSTLELGDSALYLCASSSSQGGGSYEQYFGPGTRLTVT.